A single sample is the source of the 25 T cell receptor beta chains below, sequenced in a study of T cells in women clearing cervical HPV infection. Sequencing used immunoSEQ multiplex PCR; TCRdb keeps in-frame clones, though not all of them. Its table lists 30,000 to 45,000 clones. Sequencing input: blood buffy coat. Receptors originate from a woman aged 18-69 years with a cervical HPV16 infection that either progressed to CIN3+ or cleared (not recorded which).

To note about this clone: Read coverage stops 3 residues before the CDR3 terminus; the germline J gene supplies the remainder. This chain uses TRBV24-1 with TRBJ2-3; D perhaps matches TRBD2 (5 bases). Germline V CDR1 and CDR2: KGHDR, SFDVKD. V was cut by 6 bases and J by 7 bases, with 16 bases left in between. This CDR3 has 14 amino acids. Partial CDR3 DNA: TGTGCCACCAGTCCACCCCTGGACTCGAATACG. It translates to CATSPPLDSNT. The whole CDR3 sequence is CATSPPLDSNTQYF.

Note on this clone: Read coverage stops 3 residues before the CDR3 terminus; the germline J gene supplies the remainder. J is TRBJ1-2 and V is TRBV2; 10 nucleotides align to TRBD1. This CDR3 contains 13 residues. Germline CDR1 reads SNHLY; CDR2 reads FYNNEI. The V segment lost 6 bases and the J segment 7 bases; nucleotides outside the gene matches: 5. This chain's CDR3 is CASRRQGAGGYTF. The sequenced part of the CDR3 DNA is TGTGCCAGCAGACGACAGGGGGCGGGTGGC.

As for this clone: The read stops 3 residues short of the end of the CDR3; the missing end is completed from the germline J gene. The chain has TRBV6-1 and TRBJ1-2; a possible D gene is TRBD1 (6 bases). The ends were cut back, 3 bases at V and 5 bases at J, with 10 bases in the middle. This CDR3 has 13 residues. CDR1 and CDR2 (germline): MNHNS, SASEGT. The CDR3 spells CASSERQAYGYTF. Partial CDR3 DNA: TGTGCCAGCAGTGAGAGACAGGCATATGGC.

On this clone: The read falls 3 residues short of the CDR3 end, and the missing part is taken from the germline J gene. The chain recombines TRBV5-1 with TRBJ2-5, with D possibly TRBD1 on 5 matching bases. The CDR3 loop spans 13 amino acids. Germline V gene sequence: CDR1 SGHRS, CDR2 YFSETQ. The V gene lost 1 base and the J gene lost 3 bases, with 7 bases spanning the gap. The CDR3: CASSLSREETQYF. The covered CDR3 bases are TGCGCCAGCAGCTTGTCCAGGGAAGAGACC.

A note on this clone: Sequencing ends 3 residues short of the CDR3 end; the germline J gene provides the rest. The chain carries TRBV28 and TRBJ1-1; D unresolved. Deletions cut 5 bases from V and 1 base from J, with 5 bases between. Per the germline V gene, CDR1 is MDHEN and CDR2 is SYDVKM. The CDR3 runs 12 residues. CDR3: CASSTRNTEAFF. Partial CDR3 DNA: TGTGCCAGCAGTACCAGGAACACTGAA.

Worth noting for this clone: The CDR3 end is not reached by the read, which stops 3 residues before it; the germline J gene fills it in. The chain joins TRBV20-1 to TRBJ1-5; D is ambiguous. Germline V gene lookup returns CDR1 DFQATT and CDR2 SNEGSKA (reference sequence). V lost 4 bases to trimming and J lost 8 bases, with 6 bases between them. The CDR3 length is 10 residues. The CDR3 spells CSAKGEPQHF. The part of the CDR3 DNA that was read is TGCAGTGCTAAAGGTGAGCCC.

Note on this clone: The DNA ends 3 residues before the CDR3 does, and the rest of the CDR3 is filled in from the germline J gene. The chain combines TRBV6-1 with TRBJ2-3, with TRBD2 matching 10 bases. The junction had 1 base not matched to a gene; V was cut back by 3 bases and J by 4 bases. CDR1 is MNHNS, CDR2 SASEGT, per germline. This CDR3 spans 14 amino acids. CDR3 in amino acids: CASSDSGGADTQYF. The part of the CDR3 DNA that was read is TGTGCCAGCAGTGACAGCGGGGGGGCAGATACG.

A remark on this clone: The read ends 3 residues shy of where the CDR3 ends; the end is completed using the germline J gene. The rearrangement uses TRBV28 and TRBJ2-7; D remains unclear. The CDR3 extends over 11 amino acids. Germline CDR1 is MDHEN and CDR2 is SYDVKM. The V and J ends lost 6 bases and 2 bases respectively, with 5 bases between them. The CDR3 is CASSRAYEQYF. The sequenced CDR3 bases are TGTGCCAGCAGCCGTGCCTACGAG. Variable domain in full (rest from reference TRBV28 and TRBJ2-7): DVKVTQSSRYLVKRTGEKVFLECVQDMDHENMFWYRQDPGLGLRLIYFSYDVKMKEKGDIPEGYSVSREKKERFSLILESASTNQTSMYLCASSRAYEQYFGPGTRLTVT.

To note about this clone: The missing CDR3 end, 3 residues past where the read stops, is filled in from the germline J gene. The rearrangement uses TRBV6-2 or TRBV6-3 and TRBJ1-1; D may be TRBD1 (6 bases). The CDR3 is made up of 14 amino acids. Germline CDR1 and CDR2: MNHEY and SVGEGT. Between the trimmed V and J ends, which lost 2 bases and 3 bases, there was a span of 10 bases. The covered CDR3 bases are TGTGCCAGCAGTTACCGCAGGGGCGACACTGAA. Translating gives CASSYRRGDTE. The entire CDR3 reads CASSYRRGDTEAFF.

With regard to this clone: The read terminates 3 residues ahead of where the CDR3 ends, so the germline J gene completes it. The V gene is TRBV7-9, the J gene TRBJ1-1; D may be TRBD1 (5 bases). The CDR3 runs to 14 residues. CDR1 SEHNR and CDR2 FQNEAQ come from the germline V gene (reference sequence). V shed 2 bases and J shed 4 bases, with 11 bases lying between them. The CDR3 reads CASSLRGWSTEAFF. The sequenced CDR3 bases are TGTGCCAGCAGCTTAAGGGGTTGGAGCACTGAA.

The CDR3 DNA, read in part, is TGTGCCTGGAGTGTCGGGTGGATAAGCAATCAGCCC. Translation gives CAWSVGWISNQP. The whole CDR3 reads CAWSVGWISNQPQHF. This chain uses TRBV30 with TRBJ1-5, with no clear D. The CDR3 end is not reached by the read, which stops 3 residues before it; the germline J gene fills it in. The CDR3 has 15 residues. V lost 0 bases, J lost 1 base, and 10 bases lay in between. Germline CDR1 and CDR2: GTSNPN and SVGIG (reference sequence).

With regard to this clone: The read stops 3 residues short of the end of the CDR3; the missing end is completed from the germline J gene. V usage is TRBV29-1 and J usage is TRBJ2-7; a possible D gene is TRBD2 (6 bases). Germline V lookup: CDR1 SQVTM, CDR2 ANQGSEA. V was pared by 1 base and J by 3 bases, with 13 bases between. This CDR3 contains 14 residues. CDR3 bases read: TGCAGCGTTGAAGGGGGGACGACTAGCTACGAG. It codes for CSVEGGTTSYE. The whole CDR3 protein reads CSVEGGTTSYEQYF.

About this clone itself: Sequencing ends 3 residues short of the CDR3 end; the germline J gene provides the rest. The chain combines TRBV9 with TRBJ2-3; D is undetermined. There are 12 residues in the CDR3. Looked up from germline, CDR1 is SGDLS and CDR2 is YYNGEE. V was shortened by 0 bases and J by 6 bases, with 5 bases between the two germline ends. The covered CDR3 bases are TGTGCCAGCAGCGTAGATCGTGATACG. Its protein is CASSVDRDT. The whole CDR3 sequence is CASSVDRDTQYF.

To note about this clone: The read terminates 3 residues before the CDR3 end, so the remaining end is supplied by the germline J gene. The genes are TRBV5-6 and TRBJ2-1; TRBD2 agrees at 14 bases. With V trimmed by 5 bases and J by 6 bases, 4 bases remained unmatched. The CDR3 totals 15 residues. The germline V gene has CDR1 SGHDT and CDR2 YYEEEE. The CDR3 region is CASSFGLAGGNEQFF. The sequenced CDR3 bases are TGTGCCAGCAGTTTTGGACTAGCGGGGGGCAATGAG.

Concerning this clone: The CDR3 end lies 3 residues beyond the end of the read and is filled in from the germline J gene. This chain connects TRBV30 to TRBJ1-5, with TRBD1 matching 8 bases. Trimming took 0 bases from V and 6 from J; bases not matched to a gene: 13. CDR1 GTSNPN and CDR2 SVGIG come from the germline V gene (reference sequence). CDR3 length: 17 residues. The CDR3 reads CAWSVGVYRGSRQPQHF. The CDR3 bases that were read are TGTGCCTGGAGTGTAGGGGTTTACAGGGGGAGTCGTCAGCCC.

Comments on this clone: The missing CDR3 end, 3 residues past where the read stops, is filled in from the germline J gene. The rearrangement links TRBV30 to TRBJ1-1; weak D call: TRBD1 (5 bases). The CDR3 spans 13 residues. Germline V gene lookup returns CDR1 GTSNPN and CDR2 SVGIG (reference sequence). CDR3 bases read: TGTGCCTGGAGTGTACGTGCGGGGGACCCA. It translates to CAWSVRAGDP. In full, the CDR3 is CAWSVRAGDPAFF.

To note about this clone: The read comes to an end 3 residues before the CDR3 does, leaving the germline J gene to fill in the end. J is TRBJ1-2 and V is TRBV7-6; D is ambiguous. The V gene's germline CDR1 is SGHVS and CDR2 FNYEAQ. The CDR3 consists of 18 residues. Incomplete CDR3 DNA: TGTGCCAGCAGCTTAGAGGTGGCGGGAGGGTCCTTTCTGAATGAC. Residues: CASSLEVAGGSFLND. The CDR3 in full is CASSLEVAGGSFLNDYTF.

On this clone itself: The read ends 3 residues before the CDR3 terminus; that terminus is restored from the germline J gene. V gene TRBV6-2 or TRBV6-3 combines with J gene TRBJ2-1; D is ambiguous. The V end lost 4 bases, the J end lost 7 bases, and 14 bases lay between the germline ends. There are 14 residues in the CDR3. Germline CDR1 and CDR2: MNHEY and SVGEGT. The DNA read from the CDR3 is TGTGCCAGCAGTTCAACCACTCTAGGAAATGAG. Amino acid sequence: CASSSTTLGNE. The CDR3 in its entirety is CASSSTTLGNEQFF.

Concerning this clone itself: The read ends 3 residues before the CDR3 terminus; that terminus is restored from the germline J gene. The genes are TRBV20-1 and TRBJ1-2; D possibly corresponds to TRBD1 (5 bases). Germline V gives CDR1 DFQATT, CDR2 SNEGSKA (reference sequence). The CDR3 runs to 15 residues. Between the trimmed V and J ends, which lost 2 bases and 6 bases, there was a span of 19 bases. The DNA read from the CDR3 is TGCAGTGCTAGAATGCCTGGAAGGGGAGGGGATGGC. Translated: CSARMPGRGGDG. The full CDR3 protein is CSARMPGRGGDGYTF.

A remark on this clone: The read halts 3 residues ahead of the CDR3 end, with the missing end drawn from the germline J gene. The rearrangement uses TRBV6-1 and TRBJ1-3; 7 positions agree with TRBD1. Trimming removed 0 bases from V and 9 bases from J; junction bases left unmatched: 11. CDR3 size: 16 residues. CDR1 and CDR2 (germline): MNHNS, SASEGT. Incomplete CDR3 DNA: TGTGCCAGCAGTGAAGCATACCCAGGGGGAAGCACCACC. This gives the protein CASSEAYPGGSTT. The CDR3 in full is CASSEAYPGGSTTIYF.

The part of the CDR3 DNA that was read is TGTGCCAGCAGGGGGACAGGGTTTTATCAGACC. Translated: CASRGTGFYQT. The CDR3, in full, reads CASRGTGFYQTQYF. V is TRBV2 and J is TRBJ2-5; 9 nucleotides align to TRBD1. The read terminates 3 residues before the CDR3 end, so the remaining end is supplied by the germline J gene. This CDR3 contains 14 residues. The J segment lost 6 bases and the V segment lost 6 bases, leaving 8 bases of the junction unmatched. Looked up from germline, CDR1 is SNHLY and CDR2 is FYNNEI.

Regarding this clone: The read ends 3 residues before the CDR3 terminus; that terminus is restored from the germline J gene. The chain joins TRBV7-2 to TRBJ2-2, with D perhaps matching TRBD1 (6 bases). The CDR3 is made up of 15 amino acids. Trimming stripped 4 bases from V and 3 bases from J, with 12 bases between. Germline loops: CDR1 SGHTA, CDR2 FQGNSA. The CDR3 DNA, read in part, is TGTGCCAGCAGCTCCTCGACAGGCTACACCGGGGAG. It encodes CASSSSTGYTGE. The whole CDR3 protein reads CASSSSTGYTGELFF.

Comment on this clone: The read gets to within 3 residues of the CDR3 end, and the germline J gene fills in the rest. The chain uses TRBV5-1 and TRBJ2-7, with TRBD1 matching 10 bases. The CDR3 spans 16 residues. In germline, CDR1 is SGHRS, CDR2 YFSETQ. The J segment lost 6 bases and the V segment lost 3 bases, leaving 12 bases of the junction unmatched. The CDR3 is CASSWTHGQGGLEQYF. The part of the CDR3 DNA that was read is TGCGCCAGCAGCTGGACCCATGGACAGGGGGGGCTCGAG.

To note about this clone: The CDR3 end falls 3 residues outside the read, so it is completed with the germline J gene. The chain combines TRBV2 with TRBJ1-4; 7 bases are a match to TRBD1. J lost 5 bases, V lost 5 bases, and 5 bases had no gene match. From germline, CDR1 is SNHLY and CDR2 FYNNEI. The CDR3 contains 14 residues. CDR3 bases read: TGTGCCAGCAGTTCACAGGGGAGAAATGAAAAA. Protein: CASSSQGRNEK. The complete CDR3 sequence is CASSSQGRNEKLFF.

Regarding this clone: From the germline J gene comes the end of the CDR3, since the read stops 3 residues before it. The chain recombines TRBV5-4 with TRBJ2-3, with TRBD2 matching over 9 bases. Germline-derived CDR1 and CDR2 are SGHNT and YYREEE (reference sequence). Trimming cost V 0 bases and J 2 bases; bases outside gene matches: 1. CDR3 length: 15 residues. The covered CDR3 bases are TGTGCCAGCAGCTTGGGCGGGGGGGTCACAGATACG. It is translated as CASSLGGGVTDT. The whole CDR3 reads CASSLGGGVTDTQYF. Based on the CDR3 plus reference TRBV5-4 and TRBJ2-3, the full variable domain is ETGVTQSPTHLIKTRGQQVTLRCSSQSGHNTVSWYQQALGQGPQFIFQYYREEENGRGNFPPRFSGLQFPNYSSELNVNALELDDSALYLCASSLGGGVTDTQYFGPGTRLTVL.